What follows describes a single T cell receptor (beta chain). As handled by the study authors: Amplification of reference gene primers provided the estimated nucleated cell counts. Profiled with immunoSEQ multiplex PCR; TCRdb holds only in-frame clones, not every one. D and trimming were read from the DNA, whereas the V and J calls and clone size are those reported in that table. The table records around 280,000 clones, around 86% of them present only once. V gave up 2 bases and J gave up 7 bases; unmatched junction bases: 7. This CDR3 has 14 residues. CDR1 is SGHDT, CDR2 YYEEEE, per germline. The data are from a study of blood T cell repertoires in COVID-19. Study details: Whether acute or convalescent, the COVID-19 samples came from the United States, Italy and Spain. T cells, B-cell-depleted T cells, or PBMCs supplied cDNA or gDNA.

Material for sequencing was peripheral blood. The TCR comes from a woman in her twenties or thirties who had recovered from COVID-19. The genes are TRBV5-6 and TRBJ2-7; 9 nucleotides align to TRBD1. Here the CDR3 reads CASSFPTGGQEQYF. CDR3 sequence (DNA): TGTGCCAGCAGCTTCCCCACAGGGGGCCAAGAGCAGTACTTC.